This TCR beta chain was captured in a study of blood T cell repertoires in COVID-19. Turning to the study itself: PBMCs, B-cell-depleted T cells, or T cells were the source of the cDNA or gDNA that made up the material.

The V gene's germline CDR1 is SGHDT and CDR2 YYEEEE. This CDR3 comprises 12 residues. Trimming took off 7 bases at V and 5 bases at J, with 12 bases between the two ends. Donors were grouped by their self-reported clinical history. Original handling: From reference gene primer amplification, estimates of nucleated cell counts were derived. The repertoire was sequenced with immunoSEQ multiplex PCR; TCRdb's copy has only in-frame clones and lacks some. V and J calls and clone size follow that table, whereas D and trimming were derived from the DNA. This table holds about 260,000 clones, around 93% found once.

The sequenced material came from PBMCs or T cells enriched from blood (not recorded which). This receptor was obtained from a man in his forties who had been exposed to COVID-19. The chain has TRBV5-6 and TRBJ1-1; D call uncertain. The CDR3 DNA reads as TGTGCCAGCTCAGGAACGCAGACTGAAGCTTTCTTT. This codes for CASSGTQTEAFF. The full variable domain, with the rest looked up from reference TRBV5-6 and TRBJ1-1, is DAGVTQSPTHLIKTRGQQVTLRCSPKSGHDTVSWYQQALGQGPQFIFQYYEEEERQRGNFPDRFSGHQFPNYSSELNVNALLLGDSALYLCASSGTQTEAFFGQGTRLTVV.